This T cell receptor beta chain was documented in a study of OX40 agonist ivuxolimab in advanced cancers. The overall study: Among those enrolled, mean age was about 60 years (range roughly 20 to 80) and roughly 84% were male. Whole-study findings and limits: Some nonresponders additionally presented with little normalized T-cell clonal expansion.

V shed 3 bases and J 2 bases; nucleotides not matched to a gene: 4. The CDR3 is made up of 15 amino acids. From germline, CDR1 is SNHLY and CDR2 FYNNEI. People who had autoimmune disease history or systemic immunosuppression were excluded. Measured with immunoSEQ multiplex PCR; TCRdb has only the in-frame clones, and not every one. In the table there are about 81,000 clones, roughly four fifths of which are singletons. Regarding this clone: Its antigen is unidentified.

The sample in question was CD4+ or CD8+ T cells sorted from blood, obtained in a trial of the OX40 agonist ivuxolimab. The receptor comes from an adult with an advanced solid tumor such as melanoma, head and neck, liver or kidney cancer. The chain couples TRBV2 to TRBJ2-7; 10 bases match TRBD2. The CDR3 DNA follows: TGTGCCAGCAGTGATCCTAGCGGGAGAACCTACGAGCAGTACTTC. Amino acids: CASSDPSGRTYEQYF.